The 6 T cell receptor beta chains given below trace back to one sample, sequenced in a study of T cells after yellow fever vaccination. MiXCR, run by TCRdb on the 5' RACE reads, gives a single entry per CDR3 protein. This sample has roughly 110,000 distinct CDR3 sequences, with 7.5% to 9.5% found just once. Sequenced material: CD8+ T cells sorted from PBMCs, taken 45 days after the yellow fever booster vaccination. The receptors were gathered from a man aged 30 to 45 who received the YFV17D yellow fever vaccine.

This clonotype was found a few times. The CDR3 here is CASSPRTGRPGREGKYEQYF. For the CDR3, the DNA is TGTGCCAGCAGCCCTCGGACAGGTAGACCTGGGCGGGAGGGCAAGTACGAGCAGTACTTC. The chain recombines TRBV7-6 with TRBJ2-7, with 9 bases fitting TRBD2. The germline CDR1 and CDR2 sequences are SGHVS and FNYEAQ. V lost 5 bases to trimming and J lost 4 bases; unmatched junction nucleotides: 24. This CDR3 is built from 20 residues.

In this sample, this clonotype turned up a few times. This chain connects TRBV3-1 to TRBJ2-1, with 13 bases fitting TRBD2. V lost 4 bases and J lost 4; bases outside the gene matches: 7. This CDR3 is built from 17 residues. Per the germline V gene, CDR1 is LGHDT and CDR2 is YNNKEL (reference sequence). Here the CDR3 reads CASSPSGTSGTYNEQFF. The CDR3 bases are TGTGCCAGCAGCCCGTCCGGGACTAGCGGGACTTACAATGAGCAGTTCTTC.

This clonotype was counted at least ten times. The chain combines TRBV15 with TRBJ2-7, with D unclear. Trimming stripped 6 bases from V and 3 bases from J, with 12 bases between. Germline lookup yields CDR1 LNHNV and CDR2 YYDKDF (reference sequence). The length of the CDR3 is 13 residues. The CDR3 protein is CATRGPEGYEQYF. CDR3 nucleotides: TGTGCCACCAGAGGACCGGAAGGCTACGAGCAGTACTTC.

This clonotype was found a few times. The chain has TRBV28 and TRBJ2-7; D gene unclear. Germline lookup yields CDR1 MDHEN and CDR2 SYDVKM. V dropped 4 bases and J dropped 5 bases, with 9 bases sitting between them. The CDR3 loop spans 12 amino acids. CDR3 sequence reads: CASSSRRNEQYF. The CDR3 region has the DNA TGTGCCAGCAGTTCCCGCAGAAACGAGCAGTACTTC.

This clonotype has a count of ten or more. The chain carries TRBV5-1 and TRBJ2-7, with a tentative D call TRBD2 (6 bases). V lost 0 bases and J 0 bases, leaving 13 bases between the germline ends. This CDR3 comprises 16 residues. The germline V gene encodes CDR1 SGHRS and CDR2 YFSETQ. The CDR3 loop is CASSLVPGEASYEQYF. In DNA form, the CDR3 reads TGCGCCAGCAGCTTGGTCCCGGGGGAGGCCTCCTACGAGCAGTACTTC.

The table lists this clonotype with many counts. The V and J genes are TRBV20-1 and TRBJ2-1, with D unresolved. The CDR3 is 14 residues long. Germline V CDR1 and CDR2: DFQATT, SNEGSKA (reference sequence). V lost 4 bases, J lost 3 bases, and 13 bases lay in between. Written as DNA, the CDR3 is TGCAGTGCTATGATAGACGACTTCTACAATGAGCAGTTCTTC. Amino acids: CSAMIDDFYNEQFF.